This T cell receptor (beta chain) was identified in a study of OX40 agonist ivuxolimab in advanced cancers. The overall study: Cancers in dose escalation were hepatocellular, melanoma, renal cell and head and neck.

V lost 1 base to trimming and J lost 4 bases, with 6 bases between them. The CDR3 totals 13 residues. Germline lookup yields CDR1 SGHTA and CDR2 FQGTGA. Sequenced by immunoSEQ multiplex PCR; TCRdb stores in-frame clones only, minus some. The table shows just under 75,000 clones, with 75% to 95% occurring only once. Sequences were derived from CD4+ or CD8+ T cells sorted from blood, sampled in a trial of the OX40 agonist ivuxolimab. The genes are TRBV7-3 and TRBJ2-3; D ambiguous. The clonotype was recovered from an adult with an advanced solid tumor such as melanoma, head and neck, liver or kidney cancer. For the CDR3, the DNA is TGTGCCAGCAGCTTAAACCGGGCAGATACGCAGTATTTT. It yields the protein CASSLNRADTQYF. Filled out from reference TRBV7-3 and TRBJ2-3, the complete variable domain reads GAGVSQTPSNKVTEKGKYVELRCDPISGHTALYWYRQSLGQGPEFLIYFQGTGAADDSGLPNDRFFAVRPEGSVSTLKIQRTERGDSAVYLCASSLNRADTQYFGPGTRLTVL.